This T cell receptor beta chain was recorded in a study of blood T cell repertoires in COVID-19. The CDR3 spans 13 residues. Germline CDR1 MDHEN, CDR2 SYDVKM. V gave up 6 bases and J gave up 6 bases, with 14 bases separating them. Assay: immunoSEQ multiplex PCR; the TCRdb copy retains only in-frame clones and omits some. Here the sample spans about 150,000 clones, approximately 83% being singletons. Recruits, aged about 18 to 100 years, lived in 20 to 30 US areas. Participants in the exposed group had met a COVID-19 case in the 2 weeks before joining the study. This chain connects TRBV28 to TRBJ1-1; a possible D gene is TRBD1 (5 bases). The clonotype comes from a man aged 65-85 years who had been exposed to COVID-19. Input material: PBMCs or T cells enriched from blood (not recorded which). CDR3 sequence (DNA): TGTGCCAGCAGACTAACTGGGGGGGCTGAAGCTTTCTTT. Residues: CASRLTGGAEAFF. The full variable domain, rest sourced from reference TRBV28 and TRBJ1-1, is DVKVTQSSRYLVKRTGEKVFLECVQDMDHENMFWYRQDPGLGLRLIYFSYDVKMKEKGDIPEGYSVSREKKERFSLILESASTNQTSMYLCASRLTGGAEAFFGQGTRLTVV.